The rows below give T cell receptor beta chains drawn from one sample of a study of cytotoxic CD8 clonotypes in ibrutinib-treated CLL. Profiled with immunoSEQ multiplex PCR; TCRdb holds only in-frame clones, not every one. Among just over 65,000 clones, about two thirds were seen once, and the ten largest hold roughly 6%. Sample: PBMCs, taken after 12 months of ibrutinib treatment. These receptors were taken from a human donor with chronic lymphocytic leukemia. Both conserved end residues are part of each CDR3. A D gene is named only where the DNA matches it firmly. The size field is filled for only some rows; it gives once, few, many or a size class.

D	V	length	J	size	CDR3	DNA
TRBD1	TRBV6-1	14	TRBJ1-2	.	CASSRRQGPDGYTF	TGTGCCAGCAGTCGTCGACAGGGACCTGATGGCTACACCTTC
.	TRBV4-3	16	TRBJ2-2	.	CASSQVLGALTGELFF	TGCGCCAGCAGCCAAGTTTTGGGGGCCCTAACCGGGGAGCTGTTTTTT
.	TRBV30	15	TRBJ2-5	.	CAWNRGDPPQETQYF	TGTGCCTGGAATAGGGGCGACCCTCCCCAAGAGACCCAGTACTTC
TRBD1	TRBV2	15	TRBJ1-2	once	CASIPEGQLNYGYTF	TGTGCCAGCATTCCCGAGGGACAGTTAAACTATGGCTACACCTTC
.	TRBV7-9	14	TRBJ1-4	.	CASSETSTNEKLFF	TGTGCCAGCAGCGAGACATCGACTAATGAAAAACTGTTTTTT
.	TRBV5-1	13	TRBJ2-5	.	CASSRGVGETQYF	TGCGCCAGCAGCCGGGGCGTAGGAGAGACCCAGTACTTC
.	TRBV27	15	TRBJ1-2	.	CASSPHRDTPYGYTF	TGTGCCAGCAGTCCCCATCGGGACACACCATATGGCTACACCTTC
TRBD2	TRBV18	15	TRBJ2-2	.	CASSPTSGAAGELFF	TGTGCCAGCTCACCTACTAGCGGGGCCGCCGGGGAGCTGTTTTTT
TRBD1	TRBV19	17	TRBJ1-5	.	CASSRQNRGRGNQPQHF	TGTGCCAGTAGTAGACAAAACAGGGGACGAGGCAATCAGCCCCAGCATTTT
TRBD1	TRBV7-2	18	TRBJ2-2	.	CASSSRTGGLANTGELFF	TGTGCCAGCAGCTCGCGGACAGGGGGTCTCGCGAACACCGGGGAGCTGTTTTTT
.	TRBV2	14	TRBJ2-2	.	CASSGGVLSGELFF	TGTGCCAGCAGCGGCGGGGTATTATCCGGGGAGCTGTTTTTT
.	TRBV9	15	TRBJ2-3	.	CASSVEGTYTDTQYF	TGTGCCAGCAGCGTAGAGGGCACCTACACAGATACGCAGTATTTT
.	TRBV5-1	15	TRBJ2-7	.	CASRSRTEPPYEQYF	TGCGCCAGCAGGAGCCGGACAGAACCCCCCTACGAGCAGTACTTC
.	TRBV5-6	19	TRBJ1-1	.	CASSLVRDRKGPRDTEAFF	TGTGCCAGCAGCTTGGTTAGGGATAGGAAGGGTCCCAGGGATACTGAAGCTTTCTTT
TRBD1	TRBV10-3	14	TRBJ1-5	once	CAISENRGTQPQHF	TGTGCCATCAGTGAGAACAGGGGCACTCAGCCCCAGCATTTT